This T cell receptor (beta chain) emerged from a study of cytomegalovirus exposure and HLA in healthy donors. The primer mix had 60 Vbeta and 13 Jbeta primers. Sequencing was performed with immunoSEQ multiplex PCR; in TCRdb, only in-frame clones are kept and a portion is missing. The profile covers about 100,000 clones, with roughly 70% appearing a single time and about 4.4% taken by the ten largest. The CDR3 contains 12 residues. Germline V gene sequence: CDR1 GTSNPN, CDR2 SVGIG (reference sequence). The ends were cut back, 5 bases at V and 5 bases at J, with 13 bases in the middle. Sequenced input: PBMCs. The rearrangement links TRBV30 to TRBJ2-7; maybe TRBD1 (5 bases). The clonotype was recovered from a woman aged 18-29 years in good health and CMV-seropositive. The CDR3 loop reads CAWGAGFDEQYF. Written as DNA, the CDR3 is TGTGCCTGGGGGGCAGGGTTCGACGAGCAGTACTTC.